This T cell receptor beta chain appears in the sequencing data of a study of OX40 agonist ivuxolimab in advanced cancers. Overall study: Patients got intravenous ivuxolimab at 0.01 to 10 mg/kg every 2 weeks. Study-level findings and limits: Mean expanded clone counts were higher in CD8+ than CD4+ T cells. There was clonal expansion of CD4+ and CD8+ blood T cells by week 6 at 0.1 to 3.0 mg/kg.

Clones were read by immunoSEQ multiplex PCR, and TCRdb kept only the in-frame ones, dropping some. Of around 60,000 clones detected, about 88% appear once; the ten largest clones hold 0.7% to 0.95%. Trimming took off 5 bases at V and 10 bases at J, with 15 bases between the two ends. This CDR3 spans 14 amino acids. The germline CDR1 and CDR2 sequences are LNHNV and YYDKDF (reference sequence). For this clone: Its antigen is currently unknown.

The sequence was collected from an adult with an advanced solid tumor such as melanoma, head and neck, liver or kidney cancer. V is TRBV15 and J is TRBJ1-6; no clear D. The sample consisted of CD4+ or CD8+ T cells sorted from blood, taken in a trial of the OX40 agonist ivuxolimab. CDR3 coding DNA: TGTGCCACCAGCTTATCAAGCGCGAAATCACCCCTCCACTTT. This sequence encodes CATSLSSAKSPLHF.